This T cell receptor beta chain came from a study of cytomegalovirus exposure and HLA in healthy donors. Study-wide background: There were 117 million unique TCR beta sequences, drawn from approximately 180 million T cells, in an earlier analysis. Whole-study findings and limits: An apparent linkage of common viral pathogens to several of the most significant clusters emerged in a later analysis.

Regarding this clone: Its antigen is as yet unknown. The sample contains more than one DNA sequence encoding this CDR3.

The ends lost 0 bases at V and 9 bases at J; junction bases unmatched: 10. The CDR3 covers 17 residues. CDR1 SGHRS and CDR2 YFSETQ come from the germline V gene. Primers for the PCR totalled 60 Vbeta and 13 Jbeta. The repertoire was sequenced with immunoSEQ multiplex PCR; TCRdb's copy has only in-frame clones and lacks some. The repertoire includes just over 150,000 clones, approximately 80% of them detected once, and about 6.1% sits in the top ten. The material sequenced was PBMCs. This sequence was found in a woman aged 50 to 60 in good health and CMV-seropositive. The rearrangement joins TRBV5-1 to TRBJ2-1, with 12 positions matching TRBD1. This CDR3 reads CASSLVGLGQGAGEQFF. CDR3 nucleotide sequence: TGCGCCAGCAGCTTGGTCGGGTTGGGACAGGGGGCGGGTGAGCAGTTCTTC.